Listed below are T cell receptor beta chains from one sample, sequenced in a study of regulatory T cells in long-lasting Graves disease. TCRdb processed the multiplex PCR reads anew with MiXCR; each CDR3 protein has one entry. The data contain 390,000 or so distinct CDR3 sequences, approximately 23% of them singletons. The sample consisted of peripheral blood mononuclear cells (PBMCs), taken when the disease was refractory, from a patient treated with antithyroid drugs. The receptors originated from a woman between 35 and 50 years old with Graves disease. Both conserved end residues are part of each CDR3. A D gene is named only where the DNA matches it firmly. Size is omitted from some rows. Given values are once, few, many or a class for expanded clones.

d_gene,j_gene,v_gene,abundance,CDR3aa,CDR3nt
-,TRBJ2-7,TRBV11-2,many,CASSWSFGSEQYF,TGTGCCAGCAGCTGGTCCTTCGGGTCCGAGCAGTACTTC
TRBD1,TRBJ2-2,TRBV7-3,-,CAVDRGPFGELFF,TGTGCCGTCGACAGGGGCCCTTTTGGGGAGCTGTTTTTT
TRBD1,TRBJ2-5,TRBV6-1,many,CASSRIGTAEETQYF,TGTGCCAGCAGTCGAATTGGGACAGCCGAAGAGACCCAGTACTTC
-,TRBJ2-4,TRBV7-2,many,CASSPSMTPREYF,TGTGCCAGCAGCCCGTCCATGACCCCTCGAGAGTACTTC
-,TRBJ1-5,TRBV7-8,few,CASSLALSRILASNQPQHF,TGTGCCAGCAGCTTAGCTCTTAGCCGGATTCTGGCTAGCAATCAGCCCCAGCATTTT
TRBD1,TRBJ1-1,TRBV5-1,-,CASCRTGEGTEAFF,TGCGCCAGCTGTCGGACAGGGGAAGGCACTGAAGCTTTCTTT
-,TRBJ2-2,TRBV10-2,few,CASRGMKNTGELFF,TGCGCCAGCAGAGGGATGAAGAACACCGGGGAGCTGTTTTTT
TRBD2,TRBJ2-5,TRBV12-3/TRBV12-4,few,CASSLFATSGRKYF,TGTGCCAGCAGTTTATTTGCGACTAGCGGGAGGAAGTACTTC
-,TRBJ2-5,TRBV20-1,few,CSARDPSGNQETQYF,TGCAGTGCTAGAGATCCATCGGGGAACCAAGAGACCCAGTACTTC
-,TRBJ1-5,TRBV7-2,few,CASSLEGLVNQPQHF,TGTGCCAGCAGCTTAGAGGGTTTAGTCAATCAGCCCCAGCATTTT
TRBD1,TRBJ2-7,TRBV7-6,many,CASSPNQGAAEQYF,TGTGCCAGCAGCCCTAATCAGGGGGCGGCCGAGCAGTACTTC
TRBD2,TRBJ2-1,TRBV5-1,few,CASRPTSGSSYNEQFF,TGCGCCAGCAGGCCTACGAGCGGGAGCTCCTACAATGAGCAGTTCTTC
TRBD2,TRBJ2-1,TRBV6-1,-,CASRLPPAGAAYNEQFF,TGTGCCAGCAGACTCCCCCCCGCGGGAGCGGCCTACAATGAGCAGTTCTTC
TRBD2,TRBJ2-1,TRBV2,-,CASRRTSGRARDNEQFF,TGTGCCAGCAGGAGGACTAGCGGGAGGGCCAGAGACAATGAGCAGTTCTTC
-,TRBJ1-1,TRBV30,-,CAWNHRDVEAFF,TGTGCCTGGAATCATAGGGACGTGGAAGCTTTCTTT
-,TRBJ2-7,TRBV6-1,many,CASTLGPHPVSNEQYF,TGTGCCAGCACCCTCGGGCCTCACCCCGTGTCCAACGAGCAGTACTTC